These 21 T cell receptor beta chains were all obtained from the same sample, sequenced in a study of blood T cell repertoires in COVID-19. Clones were sequenced by immunoSEQ multiplex PCR, and TCRdb holds only the in-frame ones, with some missing. Here the sample spans more than 65,000 clones, around 87% being singletons. The sample consisted of peripheral blood. The receptors here all came from a man aged 45-60 years with active COVID-19.

The rearrangement links TRBV18 to TRBJ2-4, with 9 nucleotides matching TRBD1. The CDR3 extends over 15 amino acids. The trim removed 3 bases at V and 3 bases at J, leaving 3 bases unmatched. Looked up from germline, CDR1 is KGHSH and CDR2 is LQKENI. The CDR3 reads CASSPVTGGKNIQYF. Here the CDR3 DNA reads TGTGCCAGCTCACCTGTGACAGGGGGCAAAAACATTCAGTACTTC.

The genes are TRBV19 and TRBJ2-6; maybe TRBD2 (5 bases). CDR3 size: 17 residues. Germline V gene lookup returns CDR1 LNHDA and CDR2 SQIVND (reference sequence). V dropped 3 bases and J dropped 0 bases, with 12 bases sitting between them. CDR3 region: CASSMAGKFSGANVLTF. The CDR3 DNA sequence: TGTGCCAGTAGTATGGCCGGGAAGTTCTCTGGGGCCAACGTCCTGACTTTC.

This clone appeared a single time. The chain couples TRBV5-1 to TRBJ1-1; D not certain. The CDR3 has 13 amino acids. V was pared by 1 base and J by 5 bases, with 9 bases between. The germline V gene encodes CDR1 SGHRS and CDR2 YFSETQ. The CDR3 protein is CASSLWQKTEAFF. The CDR3, as DNA: TGCGCCAGCAGCTTGTGGCAGAAGACTGAAGCTTTCTTT. The full variable domain, with the rest looked up from reference TRBV5-1 and TRBJ1-1, is KAGVTQTPRYLIKTRGQQVTLSCSPISGHRSVSWYQQTPGQGLQFLFEYFSETQRNKGNFPGRFSGRQFSNSRSEMNVSTLELGDSALYLCASSLWQKTEAFFGQGTRLTVV.

The J gene is TRBJ1-6, the V gene TRBV6-5; D ambiguous. CDR1 and CDR2 (germline): MNHEY, SVGAGI. The V gene lost 9 bases and the J gene lost 5 bases, with 17 bases spanning the gap. CDR3 length: 15 amino acids. The CDR3 region is CASSRSPLDNSPLHF. The CDR3, as DNA: TGTGCCAGTTCGAGGAGCCCCCTGGATAATTCACCCCTCCACTTT.

This clone has just one count. CDR3 protein: CASSEQRANTGELFF. CDR3 sequence (DNA): TGTGCCAGCAGTGAACAACGAGCGAACACCGGGGAGCTGTTTTTT. V is TRBV2 and J is TRBJ2-2, with D unresolved. Deletions cut 2 bases from V and 0 bases from J, with 7 bases between. The CDR3 runs to 15 residues. Per germline, CDR1 SNHLY and CDR2 FYNNEI.

The rearrangement uses TRBV4-2 and TRBJ2-7; 7 bases are shared with TRBD2. Unmatched junction bases numbered 7, after V lost 2 bases and J lost 3 bases. This CDR3 has 15 amino acids. Germline V gene data show CDR1 as LGHNA and CDR2 as YNFKEQ. CDR3: CASSQQAGRDYEQYF. The CDR3 nucleotides read TGTGCCAGCAGCCAACAAGCGGGGAGAGACTACGAGCAGTACTTC.

This clone was seen a single time. The chain has TRBV2 and TRBJ1-1, with TRBD1 matching over 9 bases. Trimming at V came to 6 bases and at J to 3 bases, leaving 8 bases not matched to a gene. This CDR3 has 15 amino acids. Germline CDR1 reads SNHLY; CDR2 reads FYNNEI. CDR3 region: CASSPGTGLYTEAFF. CDR3 nucleotides: TGTGCCAGCAGCCCCGGGACAGGGTTATACACTGAAGCTTTCTTT.

This sequence joins TRBV24-1 and TRBJ1-2; 9 bases are shared with TRBD1. V was pared by 7 bases and J by 0 bases, with 5 bases of the junction left unmatched. The length of the CDR3 is 15 residues. The germline V gene encodes CDR1 KGHDR and CDR2 SFDVKD. CDR3 in amino acids: CATRPRTGANYGYTF. CDR3 bases: TGTGCCACCAGGCCACGGACAGGGGCTAACTATGGCTACACCTTC.

This chain connects TRBV27 to TRBJ2-2, with D tentatively TRBD1 (6 bases). The V end lost 5 bases, the J end lost 5 bases, and 12 bases lay between the germline ends. CDR1 MNHEY and CDR2 SMNVEV come from the germline V gene (reference sequence). The CDR3 is 14 amino acids. CDR3 sequence: CASSLKQGTGELFF. CDR3 in DNA: TGTGCCAGCAGTCTTAAACAGGGAACCGGGGAGCTGTTTTTT.

This sequence joins TRBV11-2 and TRBJ2-5, with 7 bases identical to TRBD1. With 5 bases clipped from V and 6 bases from J, the junction kept 6 bases outside the gene matches. In germline, CDR1 is SGHAT, CDR2 FQNNGV. The CDR3 contains 13 residues. CDR3 region: CASSADRVQTQYF. The CDR3 region has the DNA TGTGCCAGCAGCGCAGACAGGGTCCAGACCCAGTACTTC.

The genes are TRBV9 and TRBJ2-7, with D uncertain. V was shortened by 2 bases and J by 6 bases, with 9 bases between the two germline ends. The CDR3 has 12 residues. Germline assignment: CDR1 SGDLS and CDR2 YYNGEE. The CDR3 DNA reads TGTGCCAGCAGCGTCGGGTTCGGCGAGCAGTACTTC. Amino acid sequence: CASSVGFGEQYF.

V usage is TRBV9 and J usage is TRBJ2-7; TRBD2 might be the D (6 bases). The V gene's germline CDR1 is SGDLS and CDR2 YYNGEE. V was shortened by 1 base and J by 1 base, with 15 bases between the two germline ends. The CDR3 contains 16 residues. The CDR3: CASSVLPGSPSYEQYF. CDR3 nucleotides: TGTGCCAGCAGCGTACTCCCCGGGAGCCCTTCCTACGAGCAGTACTTC.

Only one count was recorded for this clone. V usage is TRBV15 and J usage is TRBJ2-3, with D perhaps TRBD1 (6 bases). V was cut by 3 bases and J by 8 bases, with 21 bases left in between. Germline V gene data show CDR1 as LNHNV and CDR2 as YYDKDF (reference sequence). CDR3 length equals 16 residues. CDR3 sequence (DNA): TGTGCCACCAGCAGGACCCCGGGCCTAAGAGGGGGTACGCAGTATTTT. Translating gives CATSRTPGLRGGTQYF. Full variable domain (remainder filled in from reference TRBV15 and TRBJ2-3): DAMVIQNPRYQVTQFGKPVTLSCSQTLNHNVMYWYQQKSSQAPKLLFHYYDKDFNNEADTPDNFQSRRPNTSFCFLDIRSPGLGDTAMYLCATSRTPGLRGGTQYFGPGTRLTVL.

This chain connects TRBV6-2 or TRBV6-3 to TRBJ1-1; no clear D gene. The V gene lost 0 bases and the J gene lost 6 bases, with 17 bases spanning the gap. CDR3 size: 16 residues. CDR1 and CDR2 (germline): MNHEY, SVGEGT. The CDR3 region is CASSYSRAIELPEAFF. DNA for the CDR3: TGTGCCAGCAGTTACTCGAGGGCAATCGAACTCCCTGAAGCTTTCTTT.

The chain couples TRBV5-4 to TRBJ1-1, with 10 bases fitting TRBD1. Germline V lookup: CDR1 SGHNT, CDR2 YYREEE (reference sequence). CDR3 length: 15 residues. V gave up 7 bases and J gave up 0 bases; unmatched junction bases: 6. The CDR3 spells CASGGDRGLNTEAFF. The DNA for the CDR3 is TGTGCCAGCGGAGGGGACAGGGGCCTGAACACTGAAGCTTTCTTT. Full variable domain (rest looked up from reference TRBV5-4 and TRBJ1-1): ETGVTQSPTHLIKTRGQQVTLRCSSQSGHNTVSWYQQALGQGPQFIFQYYREEENGRGNFPPRFSGLQFPNYSSELNVNALELDDSALYLCASGGDRGLNTEAFFGQGTRLTVV.

The chain uses TRBV28 and TRBJ2-4; possibly TRBD1 for D (5 bases). Germline lookup yields CDR1 MDHEN and CDR2 SYDVKM. This CDR3 spans 14 amino acids. Deletions cut 6 bases from V and 5 bases from J, with 14 bases between. CDR3 nucleotide sequence: TGTGCCAGCAGCCGAACAGGTCGTGAAAACATTCAGTACTTC. This sequence encodes CASSRTGRENIQYF. The whole variable domain, filled in from reference TRBV28 and TRBJ2-4, reads DVKVTQSSRYLVKRTGEKVFLECVQDMDHENMFWYRQDPGLGLRLIYFSYDVKMKEKGDIPEGYSVSREKKERFSLILESASTNQTSMYLCASSRTGRENIQYFGAGTRLSVL.

The rearrangement joins TRBV28 to TRBJ2-7; D gene ambiguous. Germline V gene sequence: CDR1 MDHEN, CDR2 SYDVKM. This CDR3 is built from 10 residues. V lost 7 bases to trimming and J lost 5 bases, with 6 bases between them. The CDR3 DNA is TGTGCCAGCACCCCTAACGAGCAGTACTTC. As protein: CASTPNEQYF.

The chain employs TRBV29-1 and TRBJ2-5; the match to TRBD1 covers 7 bases. CDR1 is SQVTM, CDR2 ANQGSEA, per germline. The CDR3 has 14 amino acids. V lost 3 bases to trimming and J lost 1 base; unmatched junction nucleotides: 5. This chain's CDR3 is CSVERGGVQETQYF. The CDR3 nucleotides read TGCAGCGTTGAGAGAGGGGGCGTCCAAGAGACCCAGTACTTC.

CDR3 sequence: CASSLGLRGSDNEQFF. The CDR3 DNA follows: TGTGCCAGCAGCTTAGGTCTCAGGGGGTCGGACAATGAGCAGTTCTTC. This chain joins TRBV7-9 and TRBJ2-1; 7 nucleotides align to TRBD1. There are 16 residues in the CDR3. Germline V lookup: CDR1 SEHNR, CDR2 FQNEAQ (reference sequence). Trimming cost V 1 base and J 5 bases; bases outside gene matches: 8.

The V call is TRBV28, the J call TRBJ1-1; 9 nucleotides match TRBD1. In germline, CDR1 is MDHEN, CDR2 SYDVKM. With V trimmed by 3 bases and J by 1 base, 0 bases remained unmatched. The CDR3 contains 14 residues. For the CDR3, the DNA is TGTGCCAGCAGTTTGGGACAGGGGAACACTGAAGCTTTCTTT. It is translated as CASSLGQGNTEAFF.

The CDR3 sequence is CASSPTTDTQYF. The CDR3 DNA follows: TGTGCCAGCAGTCCTACTACAGATACGCAGTATTTT. The chain uses TRBV6-6 and TRBJ2-3; D not certain. V shed 5 bases and J shed 3 bases, with 6 bases lying between them. Germline CDR1 reads MNHNY; CDR2 reads SVGAGI (reference sequence). The CDR3 consists of 12 residues.